Included here is one T cell receptor (beta chain) sequence, with context. Its target is unknown. These data originate in a study of blood T cells in healthy people across ages. Total RNA extraction produced at least 6 micrograms (per sample) for the study. CDR3 length: 11 amino acids. Trimming removed 2 bases from V and 5 bases from J, with 6 bases in between. Germline V gene lookup returns CDR1 SQVTM and CDR2 ANQGSEA. Study-wide findings and caveats: Naive T cell percentage strongly correlated with TCR beta diversity. Donor CMV infection status was unknown, possibly confounding age-related changes in expanded clonotypes. Greater diversity and more naive CD4+ cells were seen in long-lived donors than in aged donors.

A second PCR of 7 to 11 cycles used a sample-barcoded 5' primer and a J-beta primer mix. TCRdb processed the 5' RACE reads anew with MiXCR; each CDR3 protein has one entry. This table has fewer than 900,000 distinct CDR3 sequences, around 34% appearing once. The sample taken for sequencing was blood. The sequence came from a man younger than 30 in good health. The chain is built from TRBV29-1 and TRBJ1-1; D not resolved. CDR3 region: CSVERVTEAFF. In nucleotides, the CDR3 is TGCAGCGTTGAACGGGTAACTGAAGCTTTCTTT.